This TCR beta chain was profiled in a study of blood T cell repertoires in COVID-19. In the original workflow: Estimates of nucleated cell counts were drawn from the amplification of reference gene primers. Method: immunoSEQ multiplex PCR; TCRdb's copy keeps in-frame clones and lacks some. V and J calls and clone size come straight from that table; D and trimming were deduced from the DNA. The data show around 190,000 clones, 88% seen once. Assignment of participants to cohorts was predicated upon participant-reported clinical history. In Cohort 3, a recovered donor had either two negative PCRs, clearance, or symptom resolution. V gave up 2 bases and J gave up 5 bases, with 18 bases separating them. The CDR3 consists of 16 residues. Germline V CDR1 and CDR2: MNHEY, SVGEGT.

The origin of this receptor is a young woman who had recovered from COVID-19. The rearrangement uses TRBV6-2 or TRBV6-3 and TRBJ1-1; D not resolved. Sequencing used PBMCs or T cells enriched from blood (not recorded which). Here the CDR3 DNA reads TGTGCCAGCAGTTACACGTTACCGCGGGTCGGGACTGAAGCTTTCTTT. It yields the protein CASSYTLPRVGTEAFF.